The rows below give T cell receptor beta chains drawn from one sample of a study of T-cell memory formation after mild COVID-19. From the 5' RACE reads, TCRdb called clonotypes with MiXCR, one entry per CDR3 protein. The table includes 25,000 to 35,000 distinct CDR3 sequences, more than 10% detected once. Sequenced material: PBMCs or a T cell subset sorted from them (not recorded which). The receptors were sampled from an adult woman who had mild COVID-19 (a few samples of this study predate the infection). Cell type and time point are not known. Each CDR3 is given with its conserved first and last residue. The D gene is left open where the match is weak. Not all rows give a size; the values are once, few, many and, for expanded clones, a class.

>TRBJ1-1|TRBV7-9|many|NA
CASSSPSLNTEAFF
TGTGCCAGCAGCTCACCCTCCCTCAACACTGAAGCTTTCTTT
>TRBJ1-1|TRBV20-1|many|NA
CSAIDTPGTEAFF
TGCAGTGCTATCGACACGCCGGGGACTGAAGCTTTCTTT
>TRBJ2-1|TRBV5-1|NA|NA
CASSLQRGGANEQFF
TGCGCCAGCAGCTTGCAGAGGGGGGGCGCGAATGAGCAGTTCTTC
>TRBJ1-6|TRBV5-1|many|NA
CASSLAFGGYGDSPLHF
TGCGCCAGCAGCTTGGCCTTCGGCGGGTACGGAGATTCACCCCTCCACTTT
>TRBJ1-5|TRBV2|NA|TRBD1
CASSAEGADQPQHF
TGTGCCAGCAGTGCAGAGGGGGCCGATCAGCCCCAGCATTTT
>TRBJ1-2|TRBV5-1|once|NA
CASSLEVRDGYTF
TGCGCCAGCAGCTTAGAAGTGCGTGATGGCTACACCTTC
>TRBJ2-1|TRBV3-1|many|TRBD2
CASSHLGGGAYNEQFF
TGTGCCAGCAGCCACTTGGGCGGGGGGGCCTACAATGAGCAGTTCTTC
>TRBJ2-3|TRBV19|NA|TRBD2
CASSMLTSVDTQYF
TGTGCCAGTAGTATGTTGACTAGCGTGGATACGCAGTATTTT
>TRBJ2-1|TRBV29-1|many|NA
CSVSRGFDEQFF
TGCAGCGTTTCTCGGGGATTCGATGAGCAGTTCTTC
>TRBJ2-7|TRBV10-1|few|TRBD2
CASSITSGGPYEQYF
TGCGCCAGCTCAATAACTAGCGGGGGACCCTACGAGCAGTACTTC
>TRBJ2-2|TRBV3-1|many|NA
CASSPWTASNTGELFF
TGTGCCAGCAGCCCGTGGACAGCTTCGAACACCGGGGAGCTGTTTTTT
>TRBJ1-3|TRBV7-9|many|NA
CASSLGQFNSGNTIYF
TGTGCCAGCAGCTTAGGACAGTTTAACTCTGGAAACACCATATATTTT
>TRBJ2-1|TRBV5-1|many|TRBD2
CASIAVSGRAYNEQFF
TGCGCCAGCATCGCCGTGAGCGGGAGGGCCTACAATGAGCAGTTCTTC
>TRBJ2-1|TRBV24-1|many|TRBD2
CATSDPAGRGGFTVNEQFF
TGTGCCACCAGTGACCCCGCTGGGCGGGGGGGCTTTACGGTCAATGAGCAGTTCTTC
>TRBJ2-1|TRBV11-3|many|TRBD2
CASSLQAGSYNEQFF
TGTGCCAGCAGCTTACAAGCGGGATCCTACAATGAGCAGTTCTTC
>TRBJ2-1|TRBV9|many|NA
CASSPNPTYNEQFF
TGTGCCAGCAGCCCCAACCCCACCTACAATGAGCAGTTCTTC
>TRBJ2-7|TRBV18|many|TRBD1
CASSSRDRVYEQYF
TGTGCCAGCTCATCCCGGGACAGGGTCTACGAGCAGTACTTC
>TRBJ2-5|TRBV12-3/TRBV12-4|NA|NA
CASSLDGGETQYF
TGTGCCAGCAGTCTAGACGGAGGAGAGACCCAGTACTTC
>TRBJ1-1|TRBV19|many|TRBD1
CASSIAGQGTEAFF
TGTGCCAGTAGTATAGCCGGACAGGGGACTGAAGCTTTCTTT
>TRBJ1-2|TRBV12-3/TRBV12-4|many|NA
CASTIGQIYGYTF
TGTGCCAGCACCATAGGACAGATCTATGGCTACACCTTC
>TRBJ1-3|TRBV5-1|NA|NA
CASSLDPVGNTIYF
TGCGCCAGCAGCTTGGACCCGGTTGGAAACACCATATATTTT
>TRBJ2-1|TRBV9|few|TRBD2
CASSPGLAGDLYNEQFF
TGTGCCAGCAGCCCTGGACTAGCGGGGGACCTCTACAATGAGCAGTTCTTC
>TRBJ2-3|TRBV14|many|NA
CASTPLGTSTDTQYF
TGTGCCAGCACCCCTCTGGGTACTAGCACAGATACGCAGTATTTT
>TRBJ2-7|TRBV30|many|NA
CAWSVETVVVKEQYF
TGTGCCTGGAGTGTCGAGACCGTCGTAGTTAAGGAGCAGTACTTC
>TRBJ2-5|TRBV18|many|TRBD2
CASSPRTSGGPGETQYF
TGTGCCAGCTCACCACGGACTAGCGGGGGGCCCGGGGAGACCCAGTACTTC
>TRBJ2-1|TRBV20-1|many|TRBD1
CSTDRVSTLNEQFF
TGCAGTACCGACAGGGTGTCCACCCTCAATGAGCAGTTCTTC
>TRBJ2-2|TRBV24-1|many|NA
CATSDLGAGDTGELFF
TGTGCCACCAGTGATTTGGGGGCAGGGGACACCGGGGAGCTGTTTTTT
>TRBJ2-7|TRBV2|many|TRBD1
CASISGTGNYEQYF
TGTGCCAGCATATCCGGGACAGGGAACTACGAGCAGTACTTC